Detailed here is one TCR beta chain. Its specificity is not known. Study observations and caveats: Tumor Tregs overlapped most with tumor, then blood, naive CD4+ cells. The TCR gene usage of tumor memory CD4+ T cells clustered together with blood and lymph node memory CD4+ cells and with lymph node naive CD4+ cells. The larger-cohort validation was restricted to a single TCR beta V-J rearrangement rather than whole repertoires.

Cells sorted as Tregs were CD4+, CD25+ and CD127-/low. The V and J ends lost 0 bases and 0 bases respectively, with 9 bases between them. The germline gives CDR1 GTSNPN, CDR2 SVGIG (reference sequence). The length of the CDR3 is 15 residues. Semi-nested PCR with Nested Universal Primer A followed constant-region reverse priming of full-length variable regions. TCRdb reprocessed the 5' RACE reads with MiXCR, giving one entry per CDR3 protein. Of roughly 11,000 distinct CDR3 sequences in the sample, roughly 29% are singletons; the top ten hold 3%. This TCR was recovered from a female donor with breast cancer. The V and J genes are TRBV30 and TRBJ2-1, with D maybe TRBD2 (6 bases). The sample consisted of Tregs sorted from a lymph node. The CDR3 sequence is CAWSVYGSSYNEQFF. DNA of the CDR3: TGTGCCTGGAGTGTATACGGGAGCTCCTACAATGAGCAGTTCTTC.